The 10 T cell receptor beta chains listed next were all sequenced from one sample in a study of T-cell reconstitution after alpha-beta-depleted transplantation in children. Researchers prepared the TCRbeta library using unique molecular identifiers, the study reports. TCRdb analysed the PCR reads with MiXCR anew, one entry per CDR3 protein. The sample gives about 980,000 distinct CDR3 sequences, about 26% of which show up once; over 25% is in the top ten. The sequenced sample was PBMCs, mostly from graft donor cells, obtained 360 days after TCRalphabeta/CD19-depleted stem cell transplant. The receptor source for this set is a boy less than two years old who had a stem cell transplant for SCID, so the T cells may come from the graft donor.

This clonotype was seen a handful of times. The germline gene is not matched at one end of the junction; a read error may be the cause. The V and J genes are TRBV2 and TRBJ2-3; 8 bases fit TRBD2. Per the germline V gene, CDR1 is SNHLY and CDR2 is FYNNEI. The CDR3 covers 13 residues. Here the CDR3 reads CASSGDSGTSTHF. CDR3 bases: TGTGCCAGCAGTGGGGATTCCGGGACTAGTACCCATTTT.

The rearrangement joins TRBV7-9 to TRBJ2-7, with D unresolved. V lost 5 bases to trimming and J lost 3 bases, with 11 bases between them. This CDR3 spans 13 amino acids. Germline V gives CDR1 SEHNR, CDR2 FQNEAQ (reference sequence). The CDR3 DNA sequence: TGTGCCAGCAGCCCTCTCGCCAACTACGAGCAGTACTTC. This encodes CASSPLANYEQYF.

This clonotype was picked up a small number of times. This chain uses TRBV12-3 or TRBV12-4 with TRBJ2-1; TRBD2 matches 8 bases. This CDR3 has 16 amino acids. V gave up 5 bases and J gave up 2 bases; unmatched junction bases: 8. This CDR3 is CASSLLSGGPYNEQFF. DNA of the CDR3: TGTGCCAGCAGTCTCCTGAGCGGGGGTCCCTACAATGAGCAGTTCTTC.

This clonotype occurred once. This chain joins TRBV5-1 and TRBJ2-1; TRBD2 matches 9 bases. The CDR3 contains 15 residues. Germline assignment: CDR1 SGHRS and CDR2 YFSETQ. V trimming: 9 bases; J trimming: 4 bases; junction bases outside the gene matches: 11. CDR3 nucleotides: TGCGCCACCAACCTGCTAGCGGGGCATTACAATGAGCAGTTCTTC. Amino acids: CATNLLAGHYNEQFF.

V usage is TRBV7-2 and J usage is TRBJ2-3, with TRBD2 matching over 8 bases. Per the germline V gene, CDR1 is SGHTA and CDR2 is FQGNSA. The CDR3 extends over 16 amino acids. Trimming removed 2 bases from V and 4 bases from J; junction bases left unmatched: 8. The CDR3 region is CASSLSSGGPADTQYF. The DNA of the CDR3 is TGTGCCAGCAGCTTATCGTCGGGGGGGCCCGCAGATACGCAGTATTTT.

CDR3 in amino acids: CASSLWGYNNEQFF. CDR3 nucleotide sequence: TGCGCCAGCAGCTTGTGGGGCTACAACAATGAGCAGTTCTTC. The chain employs TRBV5-1 and TRBJ2-1; D possibly corresponds to TRBD1 (5 bases). This CDR3 spans 14 amino acids. Between the trimmed V and J ends, which lost 1 base and 5 bases, there was a span of 10 bases. Germline CDR1 reads SGHRS; CDR2 reads YFSETQ.

This chain connects TRBV12-3 or TRBV12-4 to TRBJ2-1; 9 bases match TRBD2. CDR3 length: 14 residues. With V trimmed by 2 bases and J by 8 bases, 4 bases remained unmatched. CDR3 coding DNA: TGTGCCAGCAGTTTAAGGCGGGGGGGCTATGAGCAGTTCTTC. Its translation: CASSLRRGGYEQFF.

The CDR3, as DNA: TGTGCTAGTGGTCTTACACCCTACGAGCAGTACTTC. It specifies CASGLTPYEQYF. The chain is built from TRBV12-5 and TRBJ2-7; D unresolved. V was pared by 5 bases and J by 2 bases, with 7 bases between. Germline loops: CDR1 LGHNT, CDR2 FRNRAP. The CDR3 sequence is 12 residues long.

The CDR3 loop is CASTSRGGYTF. The DNA of the CDR3 is TGTGCCAGCACCTCCCGGGGGGGCTACACCTTC. This sequence joins TRBV12-3 or TRBV12-4 and TRBJ1-2, with a possible D match to TRBD1 (5 bases). This CDR3 has 11 residues. The V end lost 7 bases, the J end lost 8 bases, and 11 bases lay between the germline ends.

The sample holds a few counts of this clonotype. The chain carries TRBV5-1 and TRBJ2-7; D is ambiguous. The CDR3 has 13 residues. CDR1 is SGHRS, CDR2 YFSETQ, per germline. V was clipped by 6 bases and J by 3 bases, with 13 bases between them. The CDR3 loop is CASKTLPGYEQYF. CDR3 in DNA: TGCGCCAGCAAGACTCTTCCGGGCTACGAGCAGTACTTC.